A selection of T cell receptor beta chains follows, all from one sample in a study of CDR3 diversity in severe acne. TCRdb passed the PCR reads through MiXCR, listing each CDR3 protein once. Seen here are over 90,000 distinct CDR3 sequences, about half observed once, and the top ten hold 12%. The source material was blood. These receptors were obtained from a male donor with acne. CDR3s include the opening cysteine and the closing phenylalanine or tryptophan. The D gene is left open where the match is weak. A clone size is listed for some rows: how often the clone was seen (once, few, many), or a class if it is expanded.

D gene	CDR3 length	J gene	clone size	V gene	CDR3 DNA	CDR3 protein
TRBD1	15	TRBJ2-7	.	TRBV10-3	TGTGCCATCAGTGAAACCGGGACAGGGGTTTACGAGCAGTACTTC	CAISETGTGVYEQYF
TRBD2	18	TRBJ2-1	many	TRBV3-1	TGTGCCAGCAGCCCCACGGGACTAGCGGGAGGGGCAGAAAATGAGCAGTTCTTC	CASSPTGLAGGAENEQFF
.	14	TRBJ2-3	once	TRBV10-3	TGTGCCATCAGTGCGGTGGGAGGATCGGATACGCAGTATTTT	CAISAVGGSDTQYF
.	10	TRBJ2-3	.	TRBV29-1	TGCAGCGTAAGAACAGATACGCAGTATTTT	CSVRTDTQYF
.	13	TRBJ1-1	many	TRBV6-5	TGTGCCAGCAGTTACTCGAAGGCCACTGAAGCTTTCTTT	CASSYSKATEAFF
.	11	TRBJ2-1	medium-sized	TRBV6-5	TGTGCCAGCACCAAACTTGATGAGCAGTTCTTC	CASTKLDEQFF
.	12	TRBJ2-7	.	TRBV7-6	TGTGCCAGCAGCCACTCCGAAGACGAGCAGTACTTC	CASSHSEDEQYF
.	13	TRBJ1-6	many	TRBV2	TGTGCCAGCAGTAGAAGTCAGCTGTCACCCCTCCACTTT	CASSRSQLSPLHF
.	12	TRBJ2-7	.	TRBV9	TGTGCCAGCAGCGAAGGGGGATACGAGCAGTACTTC	CASSEGGYEQYF
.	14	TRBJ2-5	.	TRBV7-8	TGTGCCAGCAGCAACCGGGACGGCCAAGAGACCCAGTACTTC	CASSNRDGQETQYF
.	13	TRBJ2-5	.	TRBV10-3	TGTGCCATCAGTGAGTCGATAGGGGAGACCCAGTACTTC	CAISESIGETQYF
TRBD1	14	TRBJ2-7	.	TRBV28	TGTGCCAGCAGGGCTCCGACAGGGAAGCGCGAGCAGTACTTC	CASRAPTGKREQYF
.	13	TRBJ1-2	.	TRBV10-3	TGTGCCTCAGCGGCTGGGCAAGACTATGGCTACACCTTC	CASAAGQDYGYTF
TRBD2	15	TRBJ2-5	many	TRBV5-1	TGCGCCAGCAGCTTTACGGGACTAGAACTAGAGACCCAGTACTTC	CASSFTGLELETQYF
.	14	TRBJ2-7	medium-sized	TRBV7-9	TGTGCCAGCAGCTTAGAGGGGAGCTCCTACGAGCAGTACTTC	CASSLEGSSYEQYF
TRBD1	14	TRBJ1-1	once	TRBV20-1	TGCAGTGCTAGATTCGGGACAGCGAACACTGAAGCTTTCTTT	CSARFGTANTEAFF
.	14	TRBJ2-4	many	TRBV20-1	TGCAGTGTGACCGAACCCGGGTTTGTCAACATTCAGTACTTC	CSVTEPGFVNIQYF
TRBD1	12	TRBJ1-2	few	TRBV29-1	TGCAGCGTTTCCTTGGACAGGGCGGAGTACACCTTC	CSVSLDRAEYTF
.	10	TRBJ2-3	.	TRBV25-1	TGTGCCACCGGCGTTGGTACGCAGTATTTT	CATGVGTQYF
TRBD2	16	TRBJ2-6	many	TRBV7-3	TGTGCCAGCAGCTTATCGGGGGGTTCTGGGGCCAACGTCCTGACTTTC	CASSLSGGSGANVLTF
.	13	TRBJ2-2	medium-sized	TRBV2	TGTGCCAGCCTAAGGGGGGACACCGGGGAGCTGTTTTTT	CASLRGDTGELFF
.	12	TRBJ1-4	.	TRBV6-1	TGTGCCAGCAGTGAAGGGGGGGAAAAACTGTTTTTT	CASSEGGEKLFF
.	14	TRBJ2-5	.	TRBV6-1	TGTGCCAGTAGCAGGGGACTAAACCAAGAGACCCAGTACTTC	CASSRGLNQETQYF
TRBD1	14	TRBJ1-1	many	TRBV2	TGTGCCAGCAGTGGCCGACAGGGGGGCCGGACAGCTTTCTTT	CASSGRQGGRTAFF
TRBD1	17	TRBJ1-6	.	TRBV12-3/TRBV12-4	TGTGCCAGCAGTCTCACAGGGGATTTGGCCTATAATTCACCCCTCCACTTT	CASSLTGDLAYNSPLHF
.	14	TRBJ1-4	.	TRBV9	TGTGCCAGCAGCGTAGGCCTCGTGAATGAAAAACTGTTTTTT	CASSVGLVNEKLFF
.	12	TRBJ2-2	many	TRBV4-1	TGCGCCAGCAGCTCGGGGGTGGGGGAGCTGTTTTTT	CASSSGVGELFF
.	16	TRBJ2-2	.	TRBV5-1	TGCGCCAGCAGCCCCTCAGGCCCGGCGCCGAAGGGGGAGCTGTTTTTT	CASSPSGPAPKGELFF
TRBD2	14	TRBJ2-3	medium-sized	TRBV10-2	TGCGCCAGCACTTCTAGCGGCCTCACAGATACGCAGTATTTT	CASTSSGLTDTQYF
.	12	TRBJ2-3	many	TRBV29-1	TGCAGCGTTGGGACAGGCACAGATACGCAGTATTTT	CSVGTGTDTQYF
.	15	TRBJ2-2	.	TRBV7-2	TGTGCCAGCAGCTTGGGACCGACCAACACCGGGGAGCTGTTTTTT	CASSLGPTNTGELFF
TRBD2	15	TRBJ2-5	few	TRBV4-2	TGTGCCAGCAGCTTAGACGGGGGGGCCGGGGAGACCCAGTACTTC	CASSLDGGAGETQYF
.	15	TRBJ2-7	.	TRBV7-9	TGTGCCAGCAGCAGGGTCGGGGGTCCGTCCTACGAGCAGTACTTC	CASSRVGGPSYEQYF
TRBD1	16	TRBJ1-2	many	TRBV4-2	TGTGCCAGCAGCCAAGATCACGGGGACAGGGCGCATGGCTACACCTTC	CASSQDHGDRAHGYTF
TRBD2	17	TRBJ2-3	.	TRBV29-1	TGCAGCATTGAGGGACTAGCGGGAGCTTTCAGCACAGATACGCAGTATTTT	CSIEGLAGAFSTDTQYF
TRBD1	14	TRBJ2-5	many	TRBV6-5	TGTGCCAGCAGTCGGACAGGGGGCGAAGAGACCCAGTACTTC	CASSRTGGEETQYF
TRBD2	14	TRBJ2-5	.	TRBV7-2	TGTGCCAGCAGCTGGGCGGGAGGGGGGAAGACCCAGTACTTC	CASSWAGGGKTQYF
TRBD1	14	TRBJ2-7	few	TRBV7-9	TGTGCCAGCAGCTTACCTACGACAGGGCCACAGCAGTACTTC	CASSLPTTGPQQYF
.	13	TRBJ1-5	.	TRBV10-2	TGCGCCAGCAGTGATTTAGAAAATCAGCCCCAGCATTTT	CASSDLENQPQHF
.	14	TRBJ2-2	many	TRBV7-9	TGTGCCAGCAGCCCCCCGGGAGTGACCGGGGAGCTGTTTTTT	CASSPPGVTGELFF
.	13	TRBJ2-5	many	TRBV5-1	TGCGCCAGCAGCTTGGGGGGGAAAGAGACCCAGTACTTC	CASSLGGKETQYF
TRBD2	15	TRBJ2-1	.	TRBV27	TGTGCCAGCAGTGAAATTAGCGGGAGAAGCAATGAGCAGTTCTTC	CASSEISGRSNEQFF
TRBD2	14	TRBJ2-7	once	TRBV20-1	TGCAGTGCCCTAACCGGGAGGGCCGGCTACGAGCAGTACTTC	CSALTGRAGYEQYF
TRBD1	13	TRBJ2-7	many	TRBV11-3	TGTGCCAGCAGTCTCGGGACAGCTGGCGAGCAGTACTTC	CASSLGTAGEQYF
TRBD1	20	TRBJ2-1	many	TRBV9	TGTGCCAGCAGCGTACTCGGGACAGGGGGCGCAAAGAGCTCCTACAATGAGCAGTTCTTC	CASSVLGTGGAKSSYNEQFF
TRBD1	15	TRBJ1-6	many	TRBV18	TGTGCCAGCTCACCCGGGACAGGCAATAATTCACCCCTCCACTTT	CASSPGTGNNSPLHF
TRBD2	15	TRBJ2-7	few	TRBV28	TGTGCCAGCAGGCCTGGACTAGCGAGATCGTACGAGCAGTACTTC	CASRPGLARSYEQYF
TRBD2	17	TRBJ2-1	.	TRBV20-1	TGCAGTGCTAGAGAGGCTAGCGGGAGGGCCGCCTACAATGAGCAGTTCTTC	CSAREASGRAAYNEQFF
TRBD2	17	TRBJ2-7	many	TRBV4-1	TGCGCCAGCAGCCAAGTCCTAGCGGGAGTTTCTACCTACGAGCAGTACTTC	CASSQVLAGVSTYEQYF
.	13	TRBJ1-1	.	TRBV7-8	TGTGCCAGCAGCCCTGAGGGGGACACTGAAGCTTTCTTT	CASSPEGDTEAFF
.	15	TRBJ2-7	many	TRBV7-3	TGTGCCAGCAGCTTACAGGGGAGTTCCTACTACGAGCAGTACTTC	CASSLQGSSYYEQYF
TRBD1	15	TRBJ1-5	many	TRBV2	TGTGCCAGCAGTGACGGCCAGGGGGGCAATCAGCCCCAGCATTTT	CASSDGQGGNQPQHF
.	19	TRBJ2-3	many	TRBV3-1	TGTGCCAGCAGCCAAGATTGGACGGAAGCCGGGGAGGGCACAGATACGCAGTATTTT	CASSQDWTEAGEGTDTQYF
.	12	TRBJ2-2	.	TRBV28	TGTGCCAGCAGTTTACAGGACGGGGAGCTGTTTTTT	CASSLQDGELFF
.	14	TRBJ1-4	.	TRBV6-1	TGTGCCAGCAGACAAGAAATGAGCAGAGAAAAACTGTTTTTT	CASRQEMSREKLFF